This TCR beta chain was obtained from a study of cytomegalovirus exposure and HLA in healthy donors. Study details: Earlier results showed 90 million to 120 million unique TCR beta sequences derived from roughly 200 million T cells.

With 60 Vbeta and 13 Jbeta primers, the PCR was carried out. Only in-frame clones appear in the TCRdb table, and some are missing; sequencing was by immunoSEQ multiplex PCR. The sample shows some 190,000 clones, more than 75% of them seen only once. General study findings and limits: It was reported in a later analysis that an Asian-associated ancestry cluster showed fewer N-insertions than the 666-donor mean. The HLA-A and HLA-B alleles of most subjects were reportedly predicted accurately from TCR beta sequences.

Points on this clone: Its target is not known.

The sequenced material came from PBMCs. This TCR derives from a woman in her twenties or thirties in good health and CMV-seropositive.

CDR3 nucleotide sequence: TGTGCCAGCAGCGTCCGGGGGGGCATCACAGATACGCAGTATTTT. Protein sequence: CASSVRGGITDTQYF. The J gene is TRBJ2-3, the V gene TRBV5-4; 8 bases match TRBD2. CDR3 length: 15 amino acids. V gave up 4 bases and J gave up 2 bases; unmatched junction bases: 6. Germline CDR1 reads SGHNT; CDR2 reads YYREEE (reference sequence).